The clone carrying this T cell receptor beta chain showed up many times. Its target is unknown. Each CDR3 protein is one row after TCRdb ran MiXCR on the 5' RACE reads. The sample holds 150,000 to 200,000 distinct CDR3 sequences, around 13% seen once. This sample is drawn from a study of CD8 T cells in ankylosing spondylitis. Study-level findings and limits: A motif of roughly 8 highly homologous TCR beta variants was seen as apparently characteristic of ankylosing spondylitis blood.

The CDR3 is made up of 14 amino acids. The germline V gene has CDR1 MNHNS and CDR2 SASEGT. Between the trimmed V and J ends, which lost 7 bases and 7 bases, there was a span of 17 bases. The sample consisted of blood, either unsorted or a sorted T cell fraction (not recorded which). The sequence came from a male donor with ankylosing spondylitis or in good health (not recorded which). This chain links TRBV6-1 with TRBJ2-1; TRBD1 or TRBD2 may be the D gene (6 bases each). The CDR3: CASTLWGALNEQFF. The CDR3 DNA is TGTGCCAGCACCCTCTGGGGGGCGCTTAATGAGCAGTTCTTC.